A selection of T cell receptor beta chains follows, all from one sample in a study of blood T cell repertoires in COVID-19. The protocol was immunoSEQ multiplex PCR, while the TCRdb copy is restricted to in-frame clones and leaves out a portion. The data hold 30,000 to 40,000 clones, with roughly 90% observed a single time. Sequenced material: peripheral blood. These receptors all come from a man aged 50 to 60 with active COVID-19. Each CDR3 is given with its conserved first and last residue. The D gene is left open where the match is weak. A clone size is listed for some rows: how often the clone was seen (once, few, many), or a class if it is expanded.

J | D | size | V | CDR3 | DNA
TRBJ2-3 | - | - | TRBV6-5 | CASSSMQDTQYF | TGTGCCAGCAGTTCTATGCAAGATACGCAGTATTTT
TRBJ1-1 | - | - | TRBV5-1 | CASRLQGVTEAFF | TGCGCCAGCAGGCTCCAAGGGGTTACTGAAGCTTTCTTT
TRBJ1-4 | - | - | TRBV10-3 | CAIRRATNEKLFF | TGTGCCATCCGTCGTGCAACTAATGAAAAACTGTTTTTT
TRBJ1-1 | - | once | TRBV6-2/TRBV6-3 | CASSRHRVNTEAFF | TGTGCCAGCAGTCGACACAGGGTTAACACTGAAGCTTTCTTT
TRBJ1-2 | TRBD1 | medium-sized | TRBV9 | CASSARMSGQPYYGYTF | TGTGCCAGCAGCGCGAGAATGTCGGGACAGCCCTACTATGGCTACACCTTC
TRBJ2-5 | - | - | TRBV12-5 | CASGSSETQYF | TGTGCTAGTGGTTCGTCAGAGACCCAGTACTTC
TRBJ1-6 | - | - | TRBV5-1 | CASNIGGRNSPLHF | TGCGCCAGCAACATCGGAGGGAGGAATTCACCCCTCCACTTT
TRBJ1-4 | TRBD1 | - | TRBV10-3 | CATWTGQFATNEKLFF | TGTGCCACCTGGACAGGGCAATTTGCAACTAATGAAAAACTGTTTTTT
TRBJ1-1 | - | - | TRBV9 | CASSPRTGANTEAFF | TGTGCCAGCAGCCCTCGGACGGGAGCGAACACTGAAGCTTTCTTT
TRBJ1-4 | - | - | TRBV29-1 | CSVRGADEKLFF | TGCAGCGTGCGGGGGGCGGATGAAAAACTGTTTTTT
TRBJ2-7 | TRBD1 | - | TRBV4-3 | CASSQAPGGTLSYEQYF | TGCGCCAGCAGCCAAGCCCCAGGGGGTACTCTGTCCTACGAGCAGTACTTC
TRBJ1-6 | - | - | TRBV21-1 | CASSKGDRGRGFNSPLHF | TGTGCCAGCAGCAAAGGCGACAGGGGGCGCGGCTTTAATTCACCCCTCCACTTT
TRBJ1-1 | - | - | TRBV19 | CASSMVEAEAFF | TGTGCCAGTAGTATGGTCGAGGCTGAAGCTTTCTTT
TRBJ2-7 | - | - | TRBV7-9 | CASSFNYEQYF | TGTGCCAGCAGCTTCAACTACGAGCAGTACTTC
TRBJ1-1 | - | - | TRBV27 | CASSRGRGLETEAFF | TGTGCCAGCAGCAGAGGGAGGGGTTTGGAGACTGAAGCTTTCTTT
TRBJ2-1 | TRBD2 | - | TRBV5-1 | CASSLGLAGHNEQFF | TGCGCCAGCAGCTTGGGGCTAGCGGGGCACAATGAGCAGTTCTTC
TRBJ2-3 | - | - | TRBV30 | CAWSYVLTDTQYF | TGTGCCTGGAGTTACGTTCTAACAGATACGCAGTATTTT
TRBJ2-5 | - | - | TRBV7-2 | CASSLSRGTQYF | TGTGCCAGCAGCTTATCCAGGGGGACCCAGTACTTC
TRBJ2-7 | - | - | TRBV5-5 | CASSLAVYRSSYEQYF | TGTGCCAGCAGCTTGGCCGTCTACCGGAGCTCCTACGAGCAGTACTTC
TRBJ2-7 | TRBD2 | - | TRBV6-2/TRBV6-3 | CASSPGTSRHEQYF | TGTGCCAGCAGCCCCGGGACTAGTCGACACGAGCAGTACTTC
TRBJ1-2 | TRBD1 | - | TRBV12-3/TRBV12-4 | CASRSTGYGYTF | TGTGCCAGCAGATCGACAGGGTATGGCTACACCTTC
TRBJ2-3 | - | - | TRBV21-1 | CASTRPTQSTDTQYF | TGTGCCAGCACCAGACCGACACAAAGCACAGATACGCAGTATTTT
TRBJ2-5 | - | few | TRBV7-9 | CASSLVLETQYF | TGTGCCAGCAGCTTAGTCCTAGAGACCCAGTACTTC
TRBJ1-2 | - | - | TRBV29-1 | CSVERQGLGYGYTF | TGCAGCGTTGAAAGGCAGGGGTTGGGGTATGGCTACACCTTC
TRBJ1-5 | - | few | TRBV4-1 | CASSQGGGYYSNQPQHF | TGCGCCAGCAGCCAAGGAGGGGGATACTATAGCAATCAGCCCCAGCATTTT
TRBJ2-1 | TRBD2 | once | TRBV19 | CASSIRLAALGEQFF | TGTGCCAGTAGTATACGTCTAGCGGCCCTGGGTGAGCAGTTCTTC
TRBJ2-1 | TRBD2 | - | TRBV11-2 | CASSSLREGIYNEQFF | TGTGCCAGCAGCTCCTTGAGGGAGGGGATCTACAATGAGCAGTTCTTC
TRBJ2-3 | - | - | TRBV30 | CAWSEDSKRPDTQYF | TGTGCCTGGAGTGAGGACAGTAAGAGGCCAGATACGCAGTATTTT
TRBJ1-1 | - | - | TRBV30 | CAWSDFKETEAFF | TGTGCCTGGAGTGATTTTAAGGAGACTGAAGCTTTCTTT
TRBJ2-1 | TRBD2 | - | TRBV10-3 | CAISESARGGWNEQFF | TGTGCCATCAGTGAGTCGGCGCGGGGGGGCTGGAATGAGCAGTTCTTC
TRBJ2-3 | - | - | TRBV3-1/TRBV3-2 | CASNPPGADTQYF | TGTGCCAGCAACCCCCCCGGGGCAGATACGCAGTATTTT